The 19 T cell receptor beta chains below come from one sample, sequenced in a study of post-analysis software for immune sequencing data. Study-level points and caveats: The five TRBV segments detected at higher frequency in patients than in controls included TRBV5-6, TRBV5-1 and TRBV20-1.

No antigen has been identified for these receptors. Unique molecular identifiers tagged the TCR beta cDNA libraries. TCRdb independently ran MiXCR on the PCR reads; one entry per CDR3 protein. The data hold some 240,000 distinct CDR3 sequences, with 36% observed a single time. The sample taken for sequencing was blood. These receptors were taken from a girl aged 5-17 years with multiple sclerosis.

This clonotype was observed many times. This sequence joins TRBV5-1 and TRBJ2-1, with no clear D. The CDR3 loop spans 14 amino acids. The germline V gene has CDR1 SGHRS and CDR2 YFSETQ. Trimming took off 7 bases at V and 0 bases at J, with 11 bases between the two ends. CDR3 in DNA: TGCGCCAGCTCTCCCATGAGCTCCTACAATGAGCAGTTCTTC. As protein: CASSPMSSYNEQFF.

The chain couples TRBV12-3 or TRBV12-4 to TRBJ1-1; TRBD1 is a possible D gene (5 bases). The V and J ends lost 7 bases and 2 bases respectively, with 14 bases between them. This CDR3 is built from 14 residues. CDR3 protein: CASTRSGPNTEAFF. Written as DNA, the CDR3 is TGTGCCAGCACCAGGTCAGGGCCAAACACTGAAGCTTTCTTT.

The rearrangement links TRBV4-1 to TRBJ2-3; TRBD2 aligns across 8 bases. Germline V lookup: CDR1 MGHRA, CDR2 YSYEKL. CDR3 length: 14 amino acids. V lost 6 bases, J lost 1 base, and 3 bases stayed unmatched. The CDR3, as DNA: TGCGCCAGCAGTCATAGCGGGGGCACAGATACGCAGTATTTT. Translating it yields CASSHSGGTDTQYF.

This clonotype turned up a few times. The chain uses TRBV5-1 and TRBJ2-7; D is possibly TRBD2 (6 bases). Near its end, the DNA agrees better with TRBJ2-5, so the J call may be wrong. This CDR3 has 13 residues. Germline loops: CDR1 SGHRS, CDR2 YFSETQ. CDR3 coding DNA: TGCGCCAGCAGCACGGGACTCCAAGAGACCCAGTACTTC. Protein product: CASSTGLQETQYF.

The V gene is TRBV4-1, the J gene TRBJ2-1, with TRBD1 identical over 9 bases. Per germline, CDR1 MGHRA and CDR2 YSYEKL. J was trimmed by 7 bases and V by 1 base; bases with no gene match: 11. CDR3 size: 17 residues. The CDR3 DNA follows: TGCGCCAGCAGCCAAGGAGAACAGGGGGCGCGAGGTAATGAGCAGTTCTTC. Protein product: CASSQGEQGARGNEQFF.

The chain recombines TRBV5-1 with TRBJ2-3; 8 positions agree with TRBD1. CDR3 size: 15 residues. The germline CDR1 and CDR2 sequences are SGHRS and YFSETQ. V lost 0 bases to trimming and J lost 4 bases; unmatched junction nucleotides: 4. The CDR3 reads CASSLEDRGPDTQYF. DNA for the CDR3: TGCGCCAGCAGCTTGGAAGACAGGGGCCCAGATACGCAGTATTTT.

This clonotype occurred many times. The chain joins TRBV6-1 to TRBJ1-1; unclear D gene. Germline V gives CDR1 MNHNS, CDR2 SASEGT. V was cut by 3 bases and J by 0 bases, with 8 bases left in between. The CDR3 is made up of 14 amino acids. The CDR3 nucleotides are TGTGCCAGCAGTGAGGCACAGTTGAACACTGAAGCTTTCTTT. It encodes CASSEAQLNTEAFF.

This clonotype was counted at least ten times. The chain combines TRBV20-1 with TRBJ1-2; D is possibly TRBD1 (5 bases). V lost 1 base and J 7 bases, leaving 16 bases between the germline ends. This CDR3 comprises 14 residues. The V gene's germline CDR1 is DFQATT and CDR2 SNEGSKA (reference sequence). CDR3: CSARGHGPGGGYTF. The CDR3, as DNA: TGCAGTGCTAGAGGCCACGGACCGGGGGGTGGCTACACCTTC.

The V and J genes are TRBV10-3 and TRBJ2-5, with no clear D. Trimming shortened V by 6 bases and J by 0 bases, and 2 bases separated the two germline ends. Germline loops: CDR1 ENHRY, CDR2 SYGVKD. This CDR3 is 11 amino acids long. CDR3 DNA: TGTGCCATCAGGGACCAAGAGACCCAGTACTTC. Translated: CAIRDQETQYF.

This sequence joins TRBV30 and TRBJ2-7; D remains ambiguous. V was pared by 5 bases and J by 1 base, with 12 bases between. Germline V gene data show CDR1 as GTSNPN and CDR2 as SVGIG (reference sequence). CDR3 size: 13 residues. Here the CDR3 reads CAWALGLSYEQYF. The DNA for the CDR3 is TGTGCCTGGGCCCTAGGGTTATCCTACGAGCAGTACTTC.

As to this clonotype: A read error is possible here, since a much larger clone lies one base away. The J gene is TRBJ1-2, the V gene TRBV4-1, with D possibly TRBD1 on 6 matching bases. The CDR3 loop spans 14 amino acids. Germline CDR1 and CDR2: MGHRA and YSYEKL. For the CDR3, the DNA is TGCGCCAGCGGCCAAGCAGGGGCAGGCTATGGCTACACCTTC. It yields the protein CASGQAGAGYGYTF.

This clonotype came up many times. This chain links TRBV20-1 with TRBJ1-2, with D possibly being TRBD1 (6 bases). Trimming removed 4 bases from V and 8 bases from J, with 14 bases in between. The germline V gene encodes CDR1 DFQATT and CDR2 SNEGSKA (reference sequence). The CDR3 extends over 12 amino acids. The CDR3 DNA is TGCAGTGCTACCACCAGGGGCGACGGCTACACCTTC. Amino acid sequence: CSATTRGDGYTF.

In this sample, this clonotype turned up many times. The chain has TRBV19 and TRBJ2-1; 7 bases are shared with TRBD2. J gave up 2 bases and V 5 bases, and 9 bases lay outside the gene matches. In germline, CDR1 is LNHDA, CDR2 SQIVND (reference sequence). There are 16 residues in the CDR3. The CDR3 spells CASSGLGRGTYNEQFF. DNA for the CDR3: TGTGCCAGTAGTGGCCTAGGGCGGGGGACCTACAATGAGCAGTTCTTC.

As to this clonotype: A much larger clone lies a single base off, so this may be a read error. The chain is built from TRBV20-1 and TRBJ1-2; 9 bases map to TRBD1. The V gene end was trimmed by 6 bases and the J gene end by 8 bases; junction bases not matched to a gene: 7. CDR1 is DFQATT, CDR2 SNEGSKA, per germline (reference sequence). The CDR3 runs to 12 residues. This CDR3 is CSAPTGGGGYTF. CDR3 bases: TGCAGTGCCCCGACAGGGGGAGGAGGCTACACCTTC.

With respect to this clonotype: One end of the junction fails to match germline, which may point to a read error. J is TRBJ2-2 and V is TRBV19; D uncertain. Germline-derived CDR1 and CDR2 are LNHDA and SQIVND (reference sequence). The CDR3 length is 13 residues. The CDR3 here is CARSILSGGELFF. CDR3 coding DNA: TGTGCCAGGAGTATTTTGAGTGGCGGGGAGCTGTTTTTT.

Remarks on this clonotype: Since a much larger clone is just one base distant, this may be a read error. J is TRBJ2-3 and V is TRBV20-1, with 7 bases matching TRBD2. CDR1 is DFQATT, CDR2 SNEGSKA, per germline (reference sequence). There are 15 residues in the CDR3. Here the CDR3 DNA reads TGCAGTGCTAGAGATCCCGGGGACTACACAGATACGCAGTGTTTT. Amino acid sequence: CSARDPGDYTDTQCF.

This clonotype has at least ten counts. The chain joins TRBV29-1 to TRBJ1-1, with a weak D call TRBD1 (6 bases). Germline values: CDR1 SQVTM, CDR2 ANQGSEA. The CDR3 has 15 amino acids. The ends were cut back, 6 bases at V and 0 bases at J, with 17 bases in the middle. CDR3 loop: CSVRGGLFMNTEAFF. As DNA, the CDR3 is TGCAGCGTGAGGGGGGGGCTCTTCATGAACACTGAAGCTTTCTTT.

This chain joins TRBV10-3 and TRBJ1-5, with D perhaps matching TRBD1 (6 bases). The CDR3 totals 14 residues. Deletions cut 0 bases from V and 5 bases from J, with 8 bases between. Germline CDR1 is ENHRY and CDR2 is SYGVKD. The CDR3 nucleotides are TGTGCCATCAGTGAGTCCGCAGGGGATCAGCCCCAGCATTTT. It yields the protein CAISESAGDQPQHF.

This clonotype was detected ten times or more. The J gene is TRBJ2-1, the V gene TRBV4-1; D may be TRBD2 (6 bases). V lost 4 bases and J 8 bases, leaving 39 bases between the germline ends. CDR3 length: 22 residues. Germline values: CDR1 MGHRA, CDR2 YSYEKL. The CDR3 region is CASSPRRRGSVPRLGAGDEQFF. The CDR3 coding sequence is TGCGCCAGCAGCCCCCGTCGGCGGGGCAGCGTACCGCGGCTAGGAGCTGGTGATGAGCAGTTCTTC.